This T cell receptor beta chain originates from a study of T-cell memory formation after mild COVID-19. The CDR3 runs to 15 residues. CDR1 is SGHDN and CDR2 is FVKESK in the germline V gene. V shed 3 bases and J shed 0 bases, with 11 bases lying between them. This clonotype was picked up many times. TCRdb fed the 5' RACE reads into MiXCR, producing one record per CDR3 protein. The table records 150,000 to 200,000 distinct CDR3 sequences, about a third of them present only once. Sequencing was done on a sample of PBMCs or a T cell subset sorted from them (not recorded which). This TCR was sampled from an adult woman who had mild COVID-19 (a few samples of this study predate the infection). Cell type and time point are not known. This chain joins TRBV14 and TRBJ1-1; D is uncertain. In nucleotides, the CDR3 is TGTGCCAGCAGCCATCGGACGGCCATGAACACTGAAGCTTTCTTT. This encodes CASSHRTAMNTEAFF.